Described below is a single T cell receptor (beta chain) sequence and its context. V was pared by 7 bases and J by 9 bases, with 8 bases of the junction left unmatched. CDR3 length: 14 residues. Transcripts of RNA were the source for amplifying TCR beta CDR3 regions. HTBI primers were used in a first-round RT-PCR, which preceded a second-round multiplex PCR. TCRdb reprocessed the multiplex PCR reads via MiXCR and lists one record per CDR3 protein. Among about 1.2 million distinct CDR3 sequences, about two fifths were seen once, and the ten largest hold roughly 11%. The source of the sample is a study of Graves' ophthalmopathy and Graves' hyperthyroidism.

Sequenced material: peripheral blood or thyroid tissue (not recorded which). The genes are TRBV12-3 or TRBV12-4 and TRBJ1-6; 8 bases line up with TRBD1. The sequence derives from an adult man with Graves' hyperthyroidism. The CDR3, as DNA: TGTGCCAGCACCCCAGGGGGCGATCCTTCACCCCTCCACTTT. Translated: CASTPGGDPSPLHF.